Below are 13 T cell receptor beta chains sequenced from a single sample in a study of T cell responses to AZD1222 COVID-19 vaccine. The method was immunoSEQ multiplex PCR; TCRdb's version includes in-frame clones alone and lacks a portion of them. The sample holds 140,000 to 150,000 clones, roughly 91% seen once. Sequencing was performed on peripheral blood, taken on day 0 of AZD1222 vaccination. All receptors come from an adult in good health.

The chain has TRBV18 and TRBJ2-7, with 10 bases identical to TRBD1. This CDR3 has 15 residues. Losses at the gene ends were 5 bases for V and 1 base for J; bases not matched to a gene: 5. The germline V gene has CDR1 KGHSH and CDR2 LQKENI. Here the CDR3 DNA reads TGTGCCAGCTCATCTGACAGGGGGCTATCCTACGAGCAGTACTTC. Translating gives CASSSDRGLSYEQYF.

The CDR3 DNA follows: TGTGCCAGCAGCCAATTGGGCGGCTACACCTTC. It codes for CASSQLGGYTF. The V call is TRBV2, the J call TRBJ1-2; D gene uncertain. Looked up from germline, CDR1 is SNHLY and CDR2 is FYNNEI. The CDR3 has 11 residues. Trimming pared 6 bases from V and 8 bases from J, leaving 10 bases between.

The chain is built from TRBV6-5 and TRBJ1-5, with unresolved D. CDR3 length: 15 amino acids. Germline V gene data show CDR1 as MNHEY and CDR2 as SVGAGI. Trimming left V 6 bases short and J 0 bases short, with 12 bases between. CDR3 bases: TGTGCCAGCAGCCACTCAGTTTATAGCAATCAGCCCCAGCATTTT. This sequence encodes CASSHSVYSNQPQHF.

Here the CDR3 reads CAWSVRGTPLYQPQHF. The CDR3 DNA is TGTGCCTGGAGTGTACGGGGGACACCCCTTTATCAGCCCCAGCATTTT. J is TRBJ1-5 and V is TRBV30; the D gene is possibly TRBD1 (6 bases). This CDR3 has 16 residues. Germline V gene sequence: CDR1 GTSNPN, CDR2 SVGIG (reference sequence). V was clipped by 0 bases and J by 5 bases, with 17 bases between them.

The chain uses TRBV18 and TRBJ2-7, with TRBD1 identical over 7 bases. J gave up 3 bases and V 1 base, and 9 bases lay outside the gene matches. CDR1 is KGHSH and CDR2 is LQKENI in the germline V gene. This CDR3 is built from 16 residues. The CDR3 is CASSPRAAGGFYEQYF. CDR3 DNA: TGTGCCAGCTCACCACGGGCCGCAGGGGGATTCTACGAGCAGTACTTC. Full variable domain (outside the CDR3, taken from reference TRBV18 and TRBJ2-7): NAGVMQNPRHLVRRRGQEARLRCSPMKGHSHVYWYRQLPEEGLKFMVYLQKENIIDESGMPKERFSAEFPKEGPSILRIQQVVRGDSAAYFCASSPRAAGGFYEQYFGPGTRLTVT.

The rearrangement joins TRBV7-2 to TRBJ2-1; TRBD2 matches 7 bases. Trimming at V came to 5 bases and at J to 0 bases, leaving 10 bases not matched to a gene. The CDR3 is 17 residues long. In germline, CDR1 is SGHTA, CDR2 FQGNSA. CDR3 DNA sequence: TGTGCCAGCAGCCAAACGCCGGGACTAAGCTCCTACAATGAGCAGTTCTTC. It translates to CASSQTPGLSSYNEQFF. Using reference TRBV7-2 and TRBJ2-1 for the parts outside the CDR3, the full variable domain is GAGVSQSPSNKVTEKGKDVELRCDPISGHTALYWYRQSLGQGLEFLIYFQGNSAPDKSGLPSDRFSAERTGGSVSTLTIQRTQQEDSAVYLCASSQTPGLSSYNEQFFGPGTRLTVL.

This clone came up a few times. The V call is TRBV10-3, the J call TRBJ1-3; D call uncertain. Per germline, CDR1 ENHRY and CDR2 SYGVKD. This CDR3 region has 15 residues. V lost 2 bases, J lost 1 base, and 9 bases lay in between. The CDR3 spells CAISELLVSGNTIYF. The CDR3 nucleotides are TGTGCCATCAGTGAGCTGCTGGTATCTGGAAACACCATATATTTT.

V and J are TRBV5-1 and TRBJ1-4; D unclear. Germline-derived CDR1 and CDR2 are SGHRS and YFSETQ. CDR3 size: 15 residues. V dropped 0 bases and J dropped 7 bases, with 13 bases sitting between them. CDR3 protein: CASSLGTGDGEKLFF. In nucleotides, the CDR3 is TGCGCCAGCAGCTTGGGCACGGGAGACGGTGAAAAACTGTTTTTT.

This chain connects TRBV4-2 to TRBJ1-3; no clear D gene. This CDR3 region has 12 residues. The ends were cut back, 1 base at V and 8 bases at J, with 6 bases in the middle. Per the germline V gene, CDR1 is LGHNA and CDR2 is YNFKEQ. CDR3 region: CASSQGMDTIYF. The CDR3 nucleotides read TGTGCCAGCAGCCAAGGAATGGACACCATATATTTT.

V gene TRBV4-1 combines with J gene TRBJ2-2; no clear D. This CDR3 has 10 amino acids. Germline-derived CDR1 and CDR2 are MGHRA and YSYEKL. V was trimmed by 3 bases and J by 7 bases, leaving 0 bases between them. This CDR3 reads CASSHGELFF. CDR3 DNA sequence: TGCGCCAGCAGCCACGGGGAGCTGTTTTTT.

The chain is built from TRBV18 and TRBJ1-2; D ambiguous. Deletions cut 3 bases from V and 4 bases from J, with 15 bases between. This CDR3 region has 15 residues. The germline V gene encodes CDR1 KGHSH and CDR2 LQKENI. The CDR3 DNA follows: TGTGCCAGCTCACCTCCTGAGGGCCGTGGCTATGGCTACACCTTC. Its translation is CASSPPEGRGYGYTF.

The CDR3 reads CASSWQTGRPSMNTEAFF. The CDR3 bases are TGTGCCAGCAGCTGGCAGACAGGGCGGCCTAGCATGAACACTGAAGCTTTCTTT. The chain employs TRBV5-4 and TRBJ1-1; 7 bases agree with TRBD1. V lost 3 bases to trimming and J lost 0 bases; unmatched junction nucleotides: 14. The length of the CDR3 is 18 residues. Germline V lookup: CDR1 SGHNT, CDR2 YYREEE (reference sequence).

This clone was detected only a few times. The gene calls are TRBV27 and TRBJ1-1; 8 bases are shared with TRBD1. The J segment lost 9 bases and the V segment lost 8 bases, leaving 5 bases of the junction unmatched. The CDR3 is 11 amino acids. Germline CDR1 and CDR2: MNHEY and SMNVEV (reference sequence). The CDR3 spells CASSGDRKAFF. The DNA for the CDR3 is TGTGCCAGCTCGGGGGACAGGAAAGCTTTCTTT.